This T cell receptor beta chain was sequenced in a study of molecular identifiers for immune sequencing clone quantification. Study-wide points: In naive cells, under 1% of molecules belonged to clones above 20 RNA copies, against over 97% in effector cells.

One entry per CDR3 protein results from TCRdb running MiXCR on the PCR reads. The sample lists about 54,000 distinct CDR3 sequences; around 25% were seen once. There are a few counts of this clonotype. Its antigen is currently unknown. The CDR3 consists of 15 residues. V shed 3 bases and J shed 0 bases, with 9 bases lying between them. This TCR came from a human donor in good health. Some libraries in this study had Jurkat cell RNA spiked in. J is TRBJ1-5 and V is TRBV23-1; maybe TRBD1 (5 bases). TRBV23-1 is an ORF, and what it does is uncertain. Input material: naive CD8+ T cells from blood, with Jurkat cell RNA spiked in. Specified subset: FACS-sorted CD8+CD4-CCR7+CD45RA+ naive T cells. In nucleotides, the CDR3 is TGCGCCAGCAGTCAGGACATCGATAGCAATCAGCCCCAGCATTTT. This encodes CASSQDIDSNQPQHF.